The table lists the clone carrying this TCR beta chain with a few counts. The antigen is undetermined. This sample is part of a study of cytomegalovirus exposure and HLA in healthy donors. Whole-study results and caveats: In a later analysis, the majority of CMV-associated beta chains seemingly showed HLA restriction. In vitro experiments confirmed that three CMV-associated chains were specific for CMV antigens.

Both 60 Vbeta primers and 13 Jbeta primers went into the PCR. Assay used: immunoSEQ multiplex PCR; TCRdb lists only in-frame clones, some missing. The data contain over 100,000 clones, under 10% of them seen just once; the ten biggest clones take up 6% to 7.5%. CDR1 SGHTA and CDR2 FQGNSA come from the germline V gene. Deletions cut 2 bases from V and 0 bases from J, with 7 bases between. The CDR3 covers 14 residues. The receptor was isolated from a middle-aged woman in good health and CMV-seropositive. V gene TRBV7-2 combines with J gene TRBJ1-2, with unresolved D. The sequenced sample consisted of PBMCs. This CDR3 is CASSLSRTNYGYTF. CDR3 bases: TGTGCCAGCAGCTTATCCAGGACTAACTATGGCTACACCTTC.